This TCR beta chain appears in the sequencing data of a study of cytomegalovirus exposure and HLA in healthy donors. Regarding the study as a whole: Presence/absence analyses supposed approximately even sequencing depth among donors. It was reportedly the case that the classifier diagnosed cytomegalovirus status with high specificity and sensitivity.

Germline V gives CDR1 SGHNT, CDR2 YYREEE (reference sequence). J was trimmed by 0 bases and V by 4 bases; bases with no gene match: 6. The CDR3 is made up of 16 amino acids. To note about this clone: Its cognate antigen is unknown.

In the PCR, 60 Vbeta and 13 Jbeta primers were used. The assay was immunoSEQ multiplex PCR, and TCRdb's table has in-frame clones only and misses some. The table includes more than 75,000 clones, 60% to 80% detected once. Specimen: PBMCs. The receptor was isolated from a woman aged 40 to 50 in good health and CMV-seronegative. This rearrangement joins TRBV5-4 to TRBJ1-2; 10 positions match TRBD1. The CDR3 sequence: CASSLPGQGSNYGYTF. CDR3 coding DNA: TGTGCCAGCAGCCTCCCGGGACAGGGGTCTAACTATGGCTACACCTTC.